This TCR beta chain emerged from a study of OX40 agonist ivuxolimab in advanced cancers. V lost 6 bases to trimming and J lost 0 bases, with 12 bases between them. Germline lookup yields CDR1 MNHEY and CDR2 SVGAGI. The CDR3 has 15 amino acids. The table came from immunoSEQ multiplex PCR; TCRdb's copy has only in-frame clones and leaves some out. The sample lists 20,000 to 30,000 clones, 83% occurring once. The origin of this receptor is an adult with an advanced solid tumor such as melanoma, head and neck, liver or kidney cancer. This sample comprised CD4+ or CD8+ T cells sorted from blood, obtained in a trial of the OX40 agonist ivuxolimab. This chain links TRBV6-5 with TRBJ1-5, with a tentative D call TRBD1 (6 bases). CDR3 nucleotides: TGTGCCAGCAGCCACAGGGCCGGTAGCAATCAGCCCCAGCATTTT. Translation: CASSHRAGSNQPQHF.